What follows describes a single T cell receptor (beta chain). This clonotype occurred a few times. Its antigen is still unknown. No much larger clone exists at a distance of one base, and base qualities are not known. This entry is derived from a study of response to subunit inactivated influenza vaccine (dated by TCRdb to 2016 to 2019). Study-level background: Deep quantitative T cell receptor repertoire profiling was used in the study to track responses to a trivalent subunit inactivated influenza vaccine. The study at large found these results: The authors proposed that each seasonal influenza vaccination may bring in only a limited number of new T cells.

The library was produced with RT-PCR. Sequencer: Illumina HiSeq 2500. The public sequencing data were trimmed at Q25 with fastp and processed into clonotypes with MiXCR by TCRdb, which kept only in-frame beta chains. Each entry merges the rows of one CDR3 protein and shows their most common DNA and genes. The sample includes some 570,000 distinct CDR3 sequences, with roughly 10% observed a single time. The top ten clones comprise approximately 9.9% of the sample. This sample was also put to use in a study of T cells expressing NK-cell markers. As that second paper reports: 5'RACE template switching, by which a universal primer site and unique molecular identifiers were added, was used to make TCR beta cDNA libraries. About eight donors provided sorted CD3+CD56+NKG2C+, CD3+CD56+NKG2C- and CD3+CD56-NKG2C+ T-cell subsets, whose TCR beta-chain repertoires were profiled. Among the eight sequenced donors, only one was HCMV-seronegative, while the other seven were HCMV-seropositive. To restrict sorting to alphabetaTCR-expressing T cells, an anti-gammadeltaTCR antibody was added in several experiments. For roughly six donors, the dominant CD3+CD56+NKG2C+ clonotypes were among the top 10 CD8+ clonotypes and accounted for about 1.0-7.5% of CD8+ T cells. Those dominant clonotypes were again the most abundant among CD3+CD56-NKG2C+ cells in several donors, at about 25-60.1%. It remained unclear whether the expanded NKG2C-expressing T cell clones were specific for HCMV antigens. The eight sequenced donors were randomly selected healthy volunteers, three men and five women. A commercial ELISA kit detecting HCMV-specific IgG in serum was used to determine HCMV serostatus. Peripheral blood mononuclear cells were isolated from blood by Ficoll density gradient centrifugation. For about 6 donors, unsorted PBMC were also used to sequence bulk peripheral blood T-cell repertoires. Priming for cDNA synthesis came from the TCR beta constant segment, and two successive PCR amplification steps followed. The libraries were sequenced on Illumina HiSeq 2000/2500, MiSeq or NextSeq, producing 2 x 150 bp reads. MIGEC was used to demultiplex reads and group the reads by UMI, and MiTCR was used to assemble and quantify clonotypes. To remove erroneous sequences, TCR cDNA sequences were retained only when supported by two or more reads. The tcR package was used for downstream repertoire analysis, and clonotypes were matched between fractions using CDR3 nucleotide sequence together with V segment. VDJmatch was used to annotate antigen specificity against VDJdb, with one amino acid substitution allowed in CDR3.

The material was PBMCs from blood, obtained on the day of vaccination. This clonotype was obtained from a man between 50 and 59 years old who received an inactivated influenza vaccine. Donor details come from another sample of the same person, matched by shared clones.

CDR3 protein: CASSPGLAGADYEQYF. The nucleotides are TGCGCCAGCAGCCCCGGACTAGCGGGAGCAGACTACGAGCAGTACTTC. In this chain, TRBV4-3 is recombined with TRBJ2-7; TRBD2 aligns with 13 central bases. Including cysteine and phenylalanine, the CDR3 has 16 amino acids. Left in the record is the CDR3 DNA by itself, 48 bases read in frame from the first base. V loses 4 bases at its end and J loses 3 bases; junction bases beyond the gene matches: 6. Sequences LGHNA (CDR1) and YSLEER (CDR2) are obtained from the germline V gene.